The clone carrying this T cell receptor (beta chain) was observed once. Its antigen remains unidentified. CDR3 size: 16 residues. The V end was cut by 1 base, the J end by 2 bases, with 12 bases between. Per the germline V gene, CDR1 is SGHTA and CDR2 is FQGNSA. RNA transcripts were the source from which TCR beta CDR3 regions were amplified. Amplification began with first-round RT-PCR using HTBI primers, then second-round multiplex PCR was performed. Using its own MiXCR run on the multiplex PCR reads, TCRdb lists one record per CDR3 protein. The top ten clones hold approximately 4.1% of a sample with about 600,000 distinct CDR3 sequences, less than 45% of them seen once. This sample was included in a study of Graves' ophthalmopathy and Graves' hyperthyroidism. As for the study in general: Calling hyperthyroidism stable required that no ophthalmopathy show up within 18 months of follow-up.

Clinical symptoms, serum thyroxine, TRAb, thyroid ultrasound and orbital computed tomography were relied on for diagnosis. Study observations and caveats: Both an approximately 68% sensitivity and a roughly 72% specificity characterized the model's predictions of ophthalmopathy progression.

The genes are TRBV7-2 and TRBJ2-1; D remains unclear. The source of this sequence is an adult man with Graves' hyperthyroidism. Material: peripheral blood or thyroid tissue (not recorded which). CDR3 coding DNA: TGTGCCAGCAGCTTAGAAGGGCAAGGCGCCTACAATGAGCAGTTCTTC. It codes for CASSLEGQGAYNEQFF. Variable domain in full (rest from reference TRBV7-2 and TRBJ2-1): GAGVSQSPSNKVTEKGKDVELRCDPISGHTALYWYRQSLGQGLEFLIYFQGNSAPDKSGLPSDRFSAERTGGSVSTLTIQRTQQEDSAVYLCASSLEGQGAYNEQFFGPGTRLTVL.